This TCR beta chain stems from a study of cytomegalovirus exposure and HLA in healthy donors. Study information: Earlier sequencing of about 200 million T cells yielded around 100 million unique TCR beta sequences.

The germline V gene encodes CDR1 LNHDA and CDR2 SQIVND (reference sequence). The CDR3 contains 14 residues. 13 Jbeta primers and 60 Vbeta primers were used for the PCR. Only in-frame clones appear in the TCRdb table, and some are missing; sequencing was by immunoSEQ multiplex PCR. The table shows under 200,000 clones, with approximately 80% occurring only once. Study-level points and caveats: TCR beta V- and J-gene trimming, according to a later analysis, was linked to a missense DCLRE1C variant. Among the CMV-associated chains, a few were confirmed in vitro as specific for CMV antigens. Segments of the TCR beta V type were, in most cases, productive about 87% or about 30% of the time in an earlier analysis.

About this clone: What it binds is unknown.

This clonotype originated in a woman between 45 and 65 years old in good health and CMV-seronegative. Sequenced material: PBMCs. The J gene is TRBJ2-2, the V gene TRBV19; possible D gene TRBD1, 6 bases. The CDR3 bases are TGTGCTACCACCGGGACAAAGAACACCGGGGAGCTGTTTTTT. Protein product: CATTGTKNTGELFF.